This T cell receptor (beta chain) was retrieved from a study of CD8+CD57+ T cells in acquired aplastic anemia (dated by TCRdb to between 2017 and 2018). With respect to the entire study: DNA extracted from sorted CD4+ and CD8+ cells had a mean of approximately 3.4 ug, with a range of roughly 0.17 to 27.4 ug. CD8+CD57+ expansion was defined as frequency above the mean frequency observed in healthy subjects. General study outcomes and caveats: CD8+ Simpson's diversity did not differ significantly between patients and healthy controls (P=0.060). Although twenty-nine CD8+ CDR3 sequences were shared by patients and controls, these sequences appeared highly expressed in patients and within the immunodominant clones of patients.

For CDR1 and CDR2, the germline V gene lists ENHRY and SYGVKD. V trim: 8 bases; J trim: 4 bases; unmatched bases: 5. The CDR3 goes from the cysteine to the phenylalanine over 13 residues. The kept DNA is CDR3 alone, 39 bases in frame from the first base. Expansion of CD8+CD57+ cells had been shown by flow cytometry in the patients chosen for sequencing. All patients had severe acquired aplastic anemia diagnosed by International Study of Aplastic Anemia and Agranulocytosis and Camitta criteria. No patient had received any therapy when blood was sampled. In this study, sorted CD4+ and CD8+ T cells from the blood of healthy subjects and of severe aplastic anemia patients had their TCR repertoires deep-sequenced. In the USA, patient enrollment took place under clinicaltrials.gov protocols 00001620, 01623167, 00001397, 00071045, 00081523 and 00961064. Ficoll-Paque density gradient centrifugation was used to isolate peripheral blood mononuclear cells. CD4+ and CD8+ T cells were sorted by FACS or magnetic beads before DNA extraction.

Points on this clonotype: Which antigen it targets is not known. Per-base qualities were not stored, and no clone one base away is much larger.

Profiling of TCR beta VDJ combinations and CDR3 sequences used genomic DNA as the template. An Illumina HiSeq 2000 was the platform used for TCR repertoire sequencing. In the paper's pipeline: Repertoire assessment relied on Simpson's diversity index, CDR3 size and DJ length profiles, and TRBV/TRBJ rearrangement plots. Whichever DNA sequence was most abundant in the deep sequencing data was defined as the immunodominant clone. CDR3 amino acid sequences were screened for sharing across subjects and were compared with published repertoires and the VDJdb database. TCRdb reran the public reads through fastp at Q25 and MiXCR, keeping productive beta chains. Duplicate CDR3 protein sequences are folded into a single record with the most common DNA and genes. The V and J calls follow TCRdb's processing rather than the paper's. Present in this sample are roughly 180,000 distinct CDR3 sequences, roughly three fifths of which were seen just once. Under 55% of the sample is held by the ten biggest clonotypes.

The source material was sorted CD4+, CD8+, or CD8+CD57+ T cells (not recorded which) from PBMCs. The sequence came from a human donor with aplastic anemia. This chain joins TRBV10-3 to TRBJ1-2; TRBD1 fits 9 bases in the junction. The CDR3 corresponds to CAIFGTGIYGYTF. The nucleotides are TGTGCCATCTTCGGGACAGGGATCTATGGCTACACCTTC.